This section outlines one T cell receptor (beta chain) sequence together with its context. What it binds is not known. The V and J ends lost 6 bases and 4 bases respectively, with 15 bases between them. This CDR3 is 15 amino acids long. Looked up from germline, CDR1 is SEHNR and CDR2 is FQNEAQ (reference sequence). The record originates from a study of PD-1 blockade in mismatch repair-deficient tumors. Study-level findings and limits: Tumor-resident clones, often absent from pretreatment blood, expanded after pembrolizumab and then contracted.

A few pembrolizumab responders had their TCRs sequenced. Generated by immunoSEQ multiplex PCR, the TCRdb table keeps only in-frame clones and is missing some. The sample includes 56,000 or so clones, over 70% of them seen just once. This rearrangement joins TRBV7-9 to TRBJ2-2, with D possibly being TRBD1 or TRBD2 (5 bases each). The receptor was derived from an adult with mismatch repair-deficient cancer. The sequenced sample was peripheral blood, obtained 20 weeks after starting pembrolizumab. The CDR3 loop reads CASRVQGASTGELFF. CDR3 DNA: TGTGCCAGCAGGGTCCAGGGAGCGAGCACCGGGGAGCTGTTTTTT.